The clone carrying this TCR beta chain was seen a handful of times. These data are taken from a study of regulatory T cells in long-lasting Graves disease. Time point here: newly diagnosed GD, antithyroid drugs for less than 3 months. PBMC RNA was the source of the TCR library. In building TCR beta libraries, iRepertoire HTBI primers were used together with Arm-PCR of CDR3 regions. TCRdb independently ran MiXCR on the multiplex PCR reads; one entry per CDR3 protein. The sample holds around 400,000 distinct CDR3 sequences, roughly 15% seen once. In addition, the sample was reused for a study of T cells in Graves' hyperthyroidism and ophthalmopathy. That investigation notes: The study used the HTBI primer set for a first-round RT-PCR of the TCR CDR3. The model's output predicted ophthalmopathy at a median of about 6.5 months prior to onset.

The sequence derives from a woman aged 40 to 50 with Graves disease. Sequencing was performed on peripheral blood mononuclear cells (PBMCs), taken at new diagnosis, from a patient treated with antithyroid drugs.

In DNA form, the CDR3 reads TGTGCCAGCAGCCACCGGGACAGGGGGCGCGATTACTATGGCTACACCTTC. It yields the protein CASSHRDRGRDYYGYTF. V and J are TRBV14 and TRBJ1-2, with 12 bases lining up with TRBD1. CDR3 length: 17 residues. V was pared by 3 bases and J by 3 bases, with 8 bases of the junction left unmatched. Germline-derived CDR1 and CDR2 are SGHDN and FVKESK.